The clone carrying this T cell receptor beta chain was recorded a few times. Its specificity is unknown. CDR3 length: 16 amino acids. Germline CDR1 is SGHVS and CDR2 is FQNEAQ. V was trimmed by 4 bases and J by 0 bases, leaving 14 bases between them. Prepared TCR beta cDNA libraries contained unique molecular identifiers. T cells, about 0.95 to 10 million of them, yielded roughly 0.5 million cDNA molecules. TCRdb reprocessed the PCR reads via MiXCR and lists one record per CDR3 protein. The data show roughly 620,000 distinct CDR3 sequences, 40% to 50% seen once. This sample is drawn from a study of post-analysis software for immune sequencing data. At the level of the study: The study covered relapsing-remitting, secondary progressive and progressive-relapsing courses of multiple sclerosis. General observations from the study: Five or six TRBV segments, TRBV5-6, TRBV5-1 and TRBV20-1 among them, were found more frequent in patients than controls. Analysis by F measure revealed that same-batch samples clustered strongly together. Compared against controls, patients with multiple sclerosis displayed significantly lower normalized Chao1 diversity.

Specimen: blood. This chain connects TRBV7-8 to TRBJ2-3; D remains unclear. This sequence was found in a girl under 18 with multiple sclerosis. The CDR3 DNA sequence: TGTGCCAGCAGCTCCCCCGCCATCCCTAGCACAGATACGCAGTATTTT. Translation: CASSSPAIPSTDTQYF.